This record concerns one T cell receptor beta chain sequence. Its target is unknown. Repertoires were generated with immunoSEQ multiplex PCR, while TCRdb's copy carries only in-frame clones and drops some. The sample lists approximately 1,500,000 clones; 96% were seen once. The data originate from a study of shared clonotypes between healthy human individuals. The study enrolled healthy HIV-negative adults without recent acute infections or vaccinations as donors. Every contributor of samples was a Caucasian grown-up residing in Nashville, Tennessee. Broader study findings: Generation probability values for non-shared clonotypes were lower than those for clonotypes shared by all four donors.

From germline, CDR1 is SGHAT and CDR2 FQNNGV. This CDR3 is 16 amino acids long. Trimming took 1 base from V and 0 from J, leaving 13 bases between them. Material: naive CD4+ T cells sorted from blood. Indicated subset: CD45RA+ positively selected. The rearrangement uses TRBV11-2 and TRBJ2-7; D gene ambiguous. The TCR was taken from a man aged 30-40 years in good health. Here the CDR3 DNA reads TGTGCCAGCAGCTTAGGAGTGGCGGCCAGCTCCTACGAGCAGTACTTC. This translates into CASSLGVAASSYEQYF.